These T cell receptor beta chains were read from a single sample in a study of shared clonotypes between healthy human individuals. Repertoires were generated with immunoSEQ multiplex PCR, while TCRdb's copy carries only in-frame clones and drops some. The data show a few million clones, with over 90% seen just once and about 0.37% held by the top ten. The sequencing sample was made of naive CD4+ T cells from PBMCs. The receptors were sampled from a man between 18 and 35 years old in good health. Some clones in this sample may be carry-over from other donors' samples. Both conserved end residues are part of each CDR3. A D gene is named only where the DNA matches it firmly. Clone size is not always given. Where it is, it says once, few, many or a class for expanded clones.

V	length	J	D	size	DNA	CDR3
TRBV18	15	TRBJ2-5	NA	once	TGTGCCAGCTCACCGCCGGGGTGGACGCCAGAGACCCAGTACTTC	CASSPPGWTPETQYF
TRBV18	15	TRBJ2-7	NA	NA	TGTGCCAGCTCACCCAGATCGGGCGAAACCTACGAGCAGTACTTC	CASSPRSGETYEQYF
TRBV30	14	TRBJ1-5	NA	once	TGTGCCTGGAGCACCGGGACGGAGAATCAGCCCCAGCATTTT	CAWSTGTENQPQHF
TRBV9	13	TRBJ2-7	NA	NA	TGTGCCAGCAGCCCCCGGGGGCCCTACGAGCAGTACTTC	CASSPRGPYEQYF
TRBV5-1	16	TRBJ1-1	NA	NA	TGCGCCAGCAGCTTGGCCTTGCAACAGGGGAACACTGAAGCTTTCTTT	CASSLALQQGNTEAFF
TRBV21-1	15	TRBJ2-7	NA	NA	TGTGCCAGCATTCTATCCACGGGGTCCCCCTACGAGCAGTACTTC	CASILSTGSPYEQYF
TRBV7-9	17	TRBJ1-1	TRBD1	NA	TGTGCCAGCAGCTCCCCCCGAGGACAGGGGGCCAACACTGAAGCTTTCTTT	CASSSPRGQGANTEAFF
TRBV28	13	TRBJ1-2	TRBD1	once	TGTGCCAGCAGTTTAGGGCAGGGGGGTGGCTACACCTTC	CASSLGQGGGYTF
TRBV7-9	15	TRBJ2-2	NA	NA	TGTGCCAGCAGCTTATGGGAAACCAACACCGGGGAGCTGTTTTTT	CASSLWETNTGELFF
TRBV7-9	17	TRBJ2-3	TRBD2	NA	TGTGCCAGCAGCTTTCCAAGAAGCGGGAGGGGCACAGATACGCAGTATTTT	CASSFPRSGRGTDTQYF
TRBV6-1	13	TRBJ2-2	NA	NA	TGTGCCAGCAGAGAAGACAACACCGGGGAGCTGTTTTTT	CASREDNTGELFF
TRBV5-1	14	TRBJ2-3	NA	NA	TGCGCCAGCAGCTTAGGCGGAGGCACAGATACGCAGTATTTT	CASSLGGGTDTQYF
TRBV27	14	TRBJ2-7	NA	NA	TGTGCCAGCAGTCCTTATCGAGGGAATGGCGAGCAGTACTTC	CASSPYRGNGEQYF
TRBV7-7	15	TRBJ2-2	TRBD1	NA	TGTGCCAGCAGGCCGGGACAGGGGTTTGTCGGGGAGCTGTTTTTT	CASRPGQGFVGELFF
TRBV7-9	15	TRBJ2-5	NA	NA	TGTGCCAGCAGCTTAGCCTCTGGGGGCCAAGAGACCCAGTACTTC	CASSLASGGQETQYF
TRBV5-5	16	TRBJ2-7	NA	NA	TGTGCCAGCACCCCCTTTGGGGGGGGCCCCACCTACGAGCAGTACTTC	CASTPFGGGPTYEQYF
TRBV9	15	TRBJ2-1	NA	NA	TGTGCCAGCAGCCCCCGAGGGTCAGGCGGCAATGAGCAGTTCTTC	CASSPRGSGGNEQFF
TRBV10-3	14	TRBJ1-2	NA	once	TGTGCCATCAGTGAGTACAGGACAGAATATGGCTACACCTTC	CAISEYRTEYGYTF
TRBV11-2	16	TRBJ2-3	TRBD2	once	TGTGCCAGCAGGATCGAACTAGCGTTATCCACAGATACGCAGTATTTT	CASRIELALSTDTQYF
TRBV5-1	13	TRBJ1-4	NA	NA	TGCGCCAGCAGCTTGGATAGGGGTGAAAAACTGTTTTTT	CASSLDRGEKLFF
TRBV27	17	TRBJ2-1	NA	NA	TGTGCCAGCAGTACCTCGGTCACGTGGGTTCCCTACAATGAGCAGTTCTTC	CASSTSVTWVPYNEQFF
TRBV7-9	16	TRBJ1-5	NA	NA	TGTGCCAGCAGCTTACAGGGCCCAACGGACAGTCAGCCCCAGCATTTT	CASSLQGPTDSQPQHF
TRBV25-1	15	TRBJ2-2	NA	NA	TGTGCCAGCAGTGAATCCCACAGGAGTACCGGGGAGCTGTTTTTT	CASSESHRSTGELFF
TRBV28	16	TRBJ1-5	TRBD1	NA	TGTGCCAGCAGCATGGGGGGACAGGGGGCCGGTCAGCCCCAGCATTTT	CASSMGGQGAGQPQHF
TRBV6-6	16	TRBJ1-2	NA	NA	TGTGCCAGCGGACCAGGTCAGATAAGTTCTAACTATGGCTACACCTTC	CASGPGQISSNYGYTF
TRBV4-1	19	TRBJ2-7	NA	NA	TGCGCCAGCAGTCAATACGGGGGGCCCTCACAGTACCTTTCCTACGAGCAGTACTTC	CASSQYGGPSQYLSYEQYF
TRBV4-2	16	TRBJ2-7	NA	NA	TGTGCCAGCAGCCAAAACTCCGCGGCGATTACCTACGAGCAGTACTTC	CASSQNSAAITYEQYF
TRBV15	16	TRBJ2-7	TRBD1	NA	TGTGCCACCAGCAGGAATCGACAGGGATACCTTTACGAGCAGTACTTC	CATSRNRQGYLYEQYF
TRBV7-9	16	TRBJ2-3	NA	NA	TGTGCCAGCAGCTTAGGGTCAGGGCTCGGGTACGATACGCAGTATTTT	CASSLGSGLGYDTQYF
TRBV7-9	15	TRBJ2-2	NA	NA	TGTGCCAGCAGCCCGAACCGCTGGAACACCGGGGAGCTGTTTTTT	CASSPNRWNTGELFF
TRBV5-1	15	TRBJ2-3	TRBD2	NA	TGCGCCAGCAGCTCTGGGGGACTAGCGGTTTTGACGCAGTATTTT	CASSSGGLAVLTQYF
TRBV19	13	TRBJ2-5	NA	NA	TGTGCCAGTAGTATAGAGAGAAAAGAGACCCAGTACTTC	CASSIERKETQYF
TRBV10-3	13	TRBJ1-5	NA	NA	TGTGCCACCACGGAGTCTAGCAATCAGCCCCAGCATTTT	CATTESSNQPQHF
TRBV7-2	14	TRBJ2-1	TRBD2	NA	TGTGCCAGCAGTACTAGCGGGAGGGCCAATGAGCAGTTCTTC	CASSTSGRANEQFF
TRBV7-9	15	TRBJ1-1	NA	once	TGTGCCAGCAGCTTAGTGAAGGGGGGGAACACTGAAGCTTTCTTT	CASSLVKGGNTEAFF
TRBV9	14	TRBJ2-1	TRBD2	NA	TGTGCCAGCAGCGCGGCGGGGGGGTACAATGAGCAGTTCTTC	CASSAAGGYNEQFF
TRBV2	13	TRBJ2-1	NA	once	TGTGCCAGCATGGAGCGAACCTACAATGAGCAGTTCTTC	CASMERTYNEQFF
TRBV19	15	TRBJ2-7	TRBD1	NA	TGTGCCAGTAGTAAAGAGGGACAGGGGGTCTACGAGCAGTACTTC	CASSKEGQGVYEQYF
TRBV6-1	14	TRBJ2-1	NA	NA	TGTGCCAGCATCCGGGAGCCTCTGGACAATGAGCAGTTCTTC	CASIREPLDNEQFF
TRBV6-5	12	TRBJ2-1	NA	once	TGTGCCAGCAGGAGCTTTACGAGCGGGCAGTTCTTC	CASRSFTSGQFF
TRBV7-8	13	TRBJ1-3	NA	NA	TGTGCCAGCAGCCCAGACATGTGGGGCACCATATATTTT	CASSPDMWGTIYF
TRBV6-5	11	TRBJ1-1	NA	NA	TGTGCCAGCAGTAACGGGCCTGAAGCTTTCTTT	CASSNGPEAFF
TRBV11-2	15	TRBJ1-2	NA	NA	TGTGCCAGCAGCCCTCAGGGAACCGCTAACTATGGCTACACCTTC	CASSPQGTANYGYTF
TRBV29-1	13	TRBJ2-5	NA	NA	TGCAGCGCCGCCACAAGGTTGGGGGCGACCCAGTACTTC	CSAATRLGATQYF
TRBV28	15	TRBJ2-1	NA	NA	TGTGCCAGCAGTTTTGTTGCAGAAACTTACAATGAGCAGTTCTTC	CASSFVAETYNEQFF
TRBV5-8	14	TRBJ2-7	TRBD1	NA	TGTGCCAGCAACGTGGACAGGGTGGGGTACGAGCAGTACTTC	CASNVDRVGYEQYF
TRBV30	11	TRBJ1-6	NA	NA	TGTGCCTGGAGGAGGAATTCACCCCTCCACTTT	CAWRRNSPLHF
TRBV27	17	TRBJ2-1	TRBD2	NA	TGTGCCAGCAGTTCCCTCCTGACTAGCGGGATAGCGGATGAGCAGTTCTTC	CASSSLLTSGIADEQFF
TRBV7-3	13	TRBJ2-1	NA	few	TGTGCCAGCAGCTTAACGTCGGTAGAGGGGCAGTTCTTC	CASSLTSVEGQFF
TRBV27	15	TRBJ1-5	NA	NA	TGTGCCAGCAGTGCCGACAGGCAAGGGTTCTGGCCCCAGCATTTT	CASSADRQGFWPQHF
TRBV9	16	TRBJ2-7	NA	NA	TGTGCCAGCAGCGTAGAAATCGGCTACCCCGGTGACGAGCAGTACTTC	CASSVEIGYPGDEQYF
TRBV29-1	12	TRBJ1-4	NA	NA	TGCAGCGTTGAAGACTCACGGGAAAAACTGTTTTTT	CSVEDSREKLFF